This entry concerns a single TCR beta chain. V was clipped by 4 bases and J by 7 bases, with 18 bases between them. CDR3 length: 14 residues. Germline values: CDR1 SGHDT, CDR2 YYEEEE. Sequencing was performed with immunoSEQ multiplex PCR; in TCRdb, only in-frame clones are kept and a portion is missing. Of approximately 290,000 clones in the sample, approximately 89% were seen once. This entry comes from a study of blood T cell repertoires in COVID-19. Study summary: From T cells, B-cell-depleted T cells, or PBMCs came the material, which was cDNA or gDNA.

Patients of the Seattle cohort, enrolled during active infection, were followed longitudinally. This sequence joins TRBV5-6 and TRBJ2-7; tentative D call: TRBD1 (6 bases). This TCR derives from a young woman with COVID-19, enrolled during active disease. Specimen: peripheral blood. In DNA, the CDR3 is TGTGCCAGCAGCACGACAGGAGGCTTTAGGGAGCAGTACTTC. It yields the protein CASSTTGGFREQYF. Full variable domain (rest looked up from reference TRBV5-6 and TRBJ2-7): DAGVTQSPTHLIKTRGQQVTLRCSPKSGHDTVSWYQQALGQGPQFIFQYYEEEERQRGNFPDRFSGHQFPNYSSELNVNALLLGDSALYLCASSTTGGFREQYFGPGTRLTVT.